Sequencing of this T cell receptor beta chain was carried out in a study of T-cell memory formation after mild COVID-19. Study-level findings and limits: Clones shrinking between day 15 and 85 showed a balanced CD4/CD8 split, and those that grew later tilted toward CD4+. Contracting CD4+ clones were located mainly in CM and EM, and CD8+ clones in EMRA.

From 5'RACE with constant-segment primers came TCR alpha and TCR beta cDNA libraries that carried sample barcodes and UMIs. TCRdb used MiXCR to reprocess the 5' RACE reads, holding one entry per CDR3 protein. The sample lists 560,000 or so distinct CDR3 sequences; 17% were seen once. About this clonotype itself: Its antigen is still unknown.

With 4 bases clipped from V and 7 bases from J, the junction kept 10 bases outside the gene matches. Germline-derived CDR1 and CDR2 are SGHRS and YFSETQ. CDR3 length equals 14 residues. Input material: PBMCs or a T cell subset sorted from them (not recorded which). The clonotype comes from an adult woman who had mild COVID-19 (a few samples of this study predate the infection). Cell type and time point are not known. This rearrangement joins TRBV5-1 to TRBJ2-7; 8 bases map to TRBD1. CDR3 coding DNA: TGCGCCAGCAGCGAGGGACAGGACCCCTCGGAGCAGTACTTC. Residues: CASSEGQDPSEQYF.